This entry lists 16 T cell receptor beta chains sequenced from one sample in a study of blood T cells in healthy people across ages. Together with a sample-barcoded 5' primer, a J-beta primer mix was included in a second PCR lasting roughly 6 to 12 cycles. TCRdb passed the 5' RACE reads through MiXCR, listing each CDR3 protein once. The sample comprises 1.5 million to 1.8 million distinct CDR3 sequences, 42% of which are singletons, and just over 4% rests with the top ten. The sequencing input was blood. These receptors all stem from a woman under 30 in good health.

In this sample, this clonotype turned up many times. The chain uses TRBV12-3 or TRBV12-4 and TRBJ2-1; D is unresolved. V shed 5 bases and J shed 8 bases, with 7 bases lying between them. The CDR3 is 11 residues long. CDR3 nucleotides: TGTGCCAGCAGTACTGCCCATGAGCAGTTCTTC. It specifies CASSTAHEQFF.

This clonotype was counted a few times. This chain links TRBV20-1 with TRBJ2-1; 8 nucleotides agree with TRBD1. After removal of 3 bases from V and 9 bases from J, the junction contained 10 bases not matched to a gene. CDR1 is DFQATT, CDR2 SNEGSKA, per germline (reference sequence). The CDR3 spans 14 residues. CDR3 coding DNA: TGCAGTGCTAGTGCCCCGACAGGGGTTGGTGAGCAGTTCTTC. Amino acids: CSASAPTGVGEQFF.

This clonotype was detected only a few times. The chain recombines TRBV20-1 with TRBJ2-1; unclear D gene. The CDR3 length is 14 residues. Deletions cut 5 bases from V and 0 bases from J, with 11 bases between. Germline CDR1 DFQATT, CDR2 SNEGSKA (reference sequence). CDR3 residues: CSAGKPSSYNEQFF. CDR3 nucleotide sequence: TGCAGTGCTGGAAAACCGAGCTCCTACAATGAGCAGTTCTTC.

In DNA form, the CDR3 reads TGTGCCAGCAGTTACAGGAATCCTGGCGAGCAGTTCTTC. This gives the protein CASSYRNPGEQFF. The J gene is TRBJ2-1, the V gene TRBV6-5, with no clear D. Germline V gives CDR1 MNHEY, CDR2 SVGAGI. The V end lost 2 bases, the J end lost 10 bases, and 12 bases lay between the germline ends. The CDR3 contains 13 residues.

In its sample, this clonotype was seen a few times. The chain couples TRBV10-3 to TRBJ2-1, with 9 positions matching TRBD1. Germline V gene sequence: CDR1 ENHRY, CDR2 SYGVKD. This CDR3 comprises 14 residues. J lost 9 bases, V lost 1 base, and 4 bases had no gene match. Here the CDR3 reads CAISEYTGGSEQFF. CDR3 DNA: TGTGCCATCAGTGAGTATACAGGGGGCAGTGAGCAGTTCTTC.

This sequence joins TRBV7-2 and TRBJ1-5; 7 nucleotides line up with TRBD1. The CDR3 spans 15 residues. CDR1 and CDR2 (germline): SGHTA, FQGNSA. J lost 3 bases, V lost 6 bases, and 8 bases had no gene match. CDR3 amino acids: CASRQTGTVNQPQHF. CDR3 DNA sequence: TGTGCCAGCAGACAAACCGGGACAGTCAATCAGCCCCAGCATTTT.

The V and J genes are TRBV6-1 and TRBJ1-1; D not resolved. Germline assignment: CDR1 MNHNS and CDR2 SASEGT. Between the trimmed V and J ends, which lost 5 bases and 3 bases, there was a span of 13 bases. CDR3 size: 14 residues. Here the CDR3 DNA reads TGTGCCAGCAGTTATGAGTTAGGTGACACTGAAGCTTTCTTT. Amino acid sequence: CASSYELGDTEAFF.

This clonotype was seen a single time. The J gene is TRBJ1-1, the V gene TRBV7-2; weak D call: TRBD1 (5 bases). CDR3 size: 15 residues. Trimming removed 5 bases from V and 4 bases from J, with 17 bases in between. Germline CDR1 SGHTA, CDR2 FQGNSA. The CDR3 region is CASSPAGRAGTEAFF. CDR3 sequence (DNA): TGTGCCAGCAGCCCAGCGGGACGGGCAGGCACTGAAGCTTTCTTT.

A single count supports this clonotype. The V call is TRBV4-3, the J call TRBJ1-1; no clear D. The CDR3 runs to 14 residues. The ends were cut back, 0 bases at V and 1 base at J, with 6 bases in the middle. Per germline, CDR1 LGHNA and CDR2 YSLEER. The chain's CDR3 is CASSQERGNTEAFF. CDR3 DNA sequence: TGCGCCAGCAGCCAAGAACGGGGGAACACTGAAGCTTTCTTT.

The chain recombines TRBV20-1 with TRBJ2-7; TRBD2 agrees at 8 bases. V gave up 4 bases and J gave up 7 bases; unmatched junction bases: 15. The germline V gene has CDR1 DFQATT and CDR2 SNEGSKA (reference sequence). This CDR3 is 15 amino acids long. This chain's CDR3 is CSATPTSGINNEQYF. For the CDR3, the DNA is TGCAGTGCTACCCCCACTAGCGGTATAAACAATGAGCAGTACTTC.

The chain employs TRBV28 and TRBJ2-5; a weak D match, TRBD2 (5 bases). The J call may be in error: the DNA end matches TRBJ2-7 better. This CDR3 comprises 14 residues. The germline V gene has CDR1 MDHEN and CDR2 SYDVKM. CDR3 bases: TGTGCCAGCAGTTTCCTCGACTACCGTCCCGAGCAGTACTTC. It specifies CASSFLDYRPEQYF.

This chain connects TRBV12-3 or TRBV12-4 to TRBJ1-2, with TRBD1 as a possible D gene (6 bases). The V end lost 5 bases, the J end lost 0 bases, and 13 bases lay between the germline ends. There are 15 residues in the CDR3. CDR3 protein: CASSGQLIANYGYTF. The CDR3 coding sequence is TGTGCCAGCAGTGGACAGCTAATAGCTAACTATGGCTACACCTTC.

This clonotype was found many times. The chain recombines TRBV3-1 with TRBJ2-7; 12 bases fit TRBD2. Germline V gene sequence: CDR1 LGHDT, CDR2 YNNKEL (reference sequence). This CDR3 region has 14 residues. With V trimmed by 4 bases and J by 3 bases, 1 base remained unmatched. The chain's CDR3 is CASSPGLAGYEQYF. The CDR3 DNA follows: TGTGCCAGCAGCCCGGGACTAGCGGGCTACGAGCAGTACTTC.

This clonotype was observed a few times. V and J are TRBV7-2 and TRBJ2-7; D gene uncertain. The V gene's germline CDR1 is SGHTA and CDR2 FQGNSA. The germline V and J ends were trimmed by 5 bases and 7 bases, with 9 bases remaining between them. The CDR3 totals 11 residues. CDR3 sequence: CASSRDWEQYF. The CDR3 DNA sequence: TGTGCCAGCAGCCGAGACTGGGAGCAGTACTTC.

The chain joins TRBV28 to TRBJ2-7; no clear D gene. Germline CDR1 and CDR2: MDHEN and SYDVKM. V was clipped by 3 bases and J by 3 bases, with 12 bases between them. This CDR3 region has 14 residues. The CDR3 nucleotides read TGTGCCAGCAGTTTTTCCCCAACTCTCTACGAGCAGTACTTC. Translation: CASSFSPTLYEQYF. The entire variable domain, with the rest obtained from reference TRBV28 and TRBJ2-7, is as follows: DVKVTQSSRYLVKRTGEKVFLECVQDMDHENMFWYRQDPGLGLRLIYFSYDVKMKEKGDIPEGYSVSREKKERFSLILESASTNQTSMYLCASSFSPTLYEQYFGPGTRLTVT.

The J gene is TRBJ2-1, the V gene TRBV6-2 or TRBV6-3, with D unresolved. The end of the DNA aligns better with TRBJ2-7, so the J call may be wrong. Germline-derived CDR1 and CDR2 are MNHEY and SVGEGT. The CDR3 loop spans 17 amino acids. The CDR3 DNA is TGTGCCAGCAGTTACAGCCTCGTACGGGCCAACTACAATGAGCAGTACTTC. The encoded protein is CASSYSLVRANYNEQYF.